This T cell receptor (beta chain) was captured by sequencing in a study of monozygotic twins with cystic fibrosis. Study-level results: Low clonality (median about 0.0095) suggested a mostly naive repertoire. Unrelated CF individuals shared fewer identical clonotypes than monozygotic CF twins. J usage was most co-twin-similar in 8 of 16 pairs, V in 13. No link emerged between shared CDR3 counts and age, concordance or severity.

The CDR3 is 13 residues long. The V gene's germline CDR1 is SGHRS and CDR2 YFSETQ. V gave up 4 bases and J gave up 3 bases; unmatched junction bases: 2. In regard to this clone: The antigen is undetermined.

The assay was immunoSEQ multiplex PCR, and TCRdb's table has in-frame clones only and misses some. The sample contains tens of thousands of clones, around 96% of which appear only once. Sample: blood. This chain uses TRBV5-1 with TRBJ2-5; the match to TRBD1 covers 8 bases. The source is a girl aged 2 to 10 with cystic fibrosis. The DNA for the CDR3 is TGCGCCAGCAGCATGGGACAGGAAGAGACCCAGTACTTC. Its translation: CASSMGQEETQYF.